Sequencing of this T cell receptor beta chain was carried out in a study of blood T cell repertoires in COVID-19. Study as a whole: Researchers got acute and convalescent COVID-19 samples from the United States, Italy and Spain. From T cells, B-cell-depleted T cells, or PBMCs came the material, which was cDNA or gDNA.

The CDR3 has 13 residues. Germline V CDR1 and CDR2: MNHEY, SVGAGI. V was shortened by 6 bases and J by 7 bases, with 10 bases between the two germline ends. Original data processing: Amplification from reference gene primers served as the basis for estimated nucleated cell counts. TCRdb keeps only in-frame clones here, not all; method: immunoSEQ multiplex PCR. That table furnishes V, J and clone size, whereas the DNA furnished D and trimming. The sample yields 370,000 or so clones, roughly 77% seen once. The chain employs TRBV6-5 and TRBJ1-6; D ambiguous. Input material: peripheral blood. The receptor was isolated from a human donor with acute or convalescent COVID-19. The donor label of this sample is uncertain. The CDR3 nucleotides are TGTGCCAGCAGACCTCAAGCGAATTCACCCCTCCACTTT. It codes for CASRPQANSPLHF.